The 5 T cell receptor beta chains given below trace back to one sample, sequenced in a study of blood T cell repertoires in COVID-19. Produced via immunoSEQ multiplex PCR; TCRdb's table is partial and in-frame only. The sample holds around 160,000 clones, about four fifths seen once. Sequences were obtained from PBMCs or T cells enriched from blood (not recorded which). The receptors were sampled from a woman aged 45-60 years who had been exposed to COVID-19.

The genes are TRBV6-5 and TRBJ1-2, with TRBD1 identical over 8 bases. The CDR3 sequence is 12 residues long. The V gene end was trimmed by 7 bases and the J gene end by 3 bases; junction bases not matched to a gene: 1. Germline CDR1 reads MNHEY; CDR2 reads SVGAGI. CDR3 nucleotides: TGTGCCAGCACACAGGGGGACTATGGCTACACCTTC. This translates into CASTQGDYGYTF.

In its sample, this clone was seen a few times. This chain links TRBV2 with TRBJ2-2; 7 positions match TRBD2. CDR3 length: 15 residues. Germline-derived CDR1 and CDR2 are SNHLY and FYNNEI. V was pared by 3 bases and J by 2 bases, with 3 bases of the junction left unmatched. CDR3 sequence reads: CASSEREPNTGELFF. The CDR3 DNA follows: TGTGCCAGCAGTGAGCGGGAGCCAAACACCGGGGAGCTGTTTTTT.

The table lists this clone with a few counts. The rearrangement links TRBV7-9 to TRBJ1-2; no clear D gene. The CDR3 consists of 13 residues. Germline V gene lookup returns CDR1 SEHNR and CDR2 FQNEAQ (reference sequence). The V end was cut by 5 bases, the J end by 3 bases, with 10 bases between. CDR3 protein: CASSPTLDYGYTF. The DNA of the CDR3 is TGTGCCAGCAGCCCTACCCTCGACTATGGCTACACCTTC. Filled out from reference TRBV7-9 and TRBJ1-2, the complete variable domain reads DTGVSQNPRHKITKRGQNVTFRCDPISEHNRLYWYRQTLGQGPEFLTYFQNEAQLEKSRLLSDRFSAERPKGSFSTLEIQRTEQGDSAMYLCASSPTLDYGYTFGSGTRLTVV.

The chain uses TRBV2 and TRBJ2-4, with TRBD2 matching over 9 bases. V lost 0 bases and J lost 5; bases outside the gene matches: 11. This CDR3 is built from 18 residues. Germline V lookup: CDR1 SNHLY, CDR2 FYNNEI. DNA for the CDR3: TGTGCCAGCAGTGAAGCGCTTAGTAGCGGGAGTATCGAAAACATTCAGTACTTC. This gives the protein CASSEALSSGSIENIQYF.

This clone has just one count. The chain joins TRBV7-2 to TRBJ1-1; no clear D gene. The germline V and J ends were trimmed by 6 bases and 0 bases, with 11 bases remaining between them. This CDR3 is built from 14 residues. The germline V gene has CDR1 SGHTA and CDR2 FQGNSA. CDR3 sequence reads: CASSWANMNTEAFF. The DNA of the CDR3 is TGTGCCAGCAGTTGGGCCAACATGAACACTGAAGCTTTCTTT.